The 28 T cell receptor beta chains below come from one sample, sequenced in a study of response to subunit inactivated influenza vaccine. TCRdb passed the RT-PCR reads through MiXCR, listing each CDR3 protein once. The sample gives about half a million distinct CDR3 sequences, approximately 7.1% of which show up once; 10% to 15% is in the top ten. The sequencing used PBMCs from blood, collected around 2 years after vaccination. Source of these receptors: a man aged 45 to 75 who received an inactivated influenza vaccine.

This chain connects TRBV11-2 to TRBJ2-1; 8 bases agree with TRBD2. The CDR3 consists of 17 residues. The germline CDR1 and CDR2 sequences are SGHAT and FQNNGV. With 5 bases clipped from V and 9 bases from J, the junction kept 18 bases outside the gene matches. For the CDR3, the DNA is TGTGCCAGCAGCCCCACACTAACCCGGACTAGCTTAGGTGAGCAGTTCTTC. Its protein is CASSPTLTRTSLGEQFF.

The J gene is TRBJ2-7, the V gene TRBV29-1; D tentatively fits TRBD1 or TRBD2 (5 bases each). With 7 bases removed from V and 4 bases from J, the gap between germline ends came to 14 bases. The germline V gene encodes CDR1 SQVTM and CDR2 ANQGSEA. CDR3 length: 12 amino acids. Here the CDR3 reads CSAARGSYEQYF. The DNA for the CDR3 is TGCAGCGCTGCGAGGGGAAGTTACGAGCAGTACTTC.

This clonotype appeared a few times. This chain uses TRBV4-1 with TRBJ2-1, with TRBD2 as a possible D gene (6 bases). Trimming cost V 4 bases and J 5 bases, with 12 bases left between them. Germline V gene data show CDR1 as MGHRA and CDR2 as YSYEKL. The CDR3 covers 14 residues. The CDR3 DNA follows: TGCGCCAGCAGCCTACCGGGACTCAACAATGAGCAGTTCTTC. Translation gives CASSLPGLNNEQFF.

Only a few counts were recorded for this clonotype. The V and J genes are TRBV20-1 and TRBJ2-3; TRBD1 is a possible D gene (6 bases). Trimming cost V 3 bases and J 1 base, with 14 bases left between them. Germline values: CDR1 DFQATT, CDR2 SNEGSKA (reference sequence). This CDR3 has 15 amino acids. CDR3 bases: TGCAGTGCTAGCCTACCTTCAGGGGGCACAGATACGCAGTATTTT. Protein product: CSASLPSGGTDTQYF.

Ten or more counts support this clonotype. This chain joins TRBV2 and TRBJ2-1; a possible D gene is TRBD2 (5 bases). Germline V gene data show CDR1 as SNHLY and CDR2 as FYNNEI. The CDR3 is 15 residues long. The V end was cut by 7 bases, the J end by 0 bases, with 13 bases between. The CDR3 DNA follows: TGTGCCAGCAAGGAAGGACTTACCTCCTACAATGAGCAGTTCTTC. As protein: CASKEGLTSYNEQFF.

This clonotype was seen repeatedly, ten times or more. Here the CDR3 DNA reads TGTGCCAGCAGACAGGGGGGAGAGACCCAGTACTTC. This encodes CASRQGGETQYF. This chain uses TRBV28 with TRBJ2-5, with 8 nucleotides matching TRBD1. Germline V CDR1 and CDR2: MDHEN, SYDVKM. The CDR3 has 12 amino acids. V lost 6 bases to trimming and J lost 4 bases; unmatched junction nucleotides: 1. The whole variable domain, remainder taken from reference TRBV28 and TRBJ2-5, is DVKVTQSSRYLVKRTGEKVFLECVQDMDHENMFWYRQDPGLGLRLIYFSYDVKMKEKGDIPEGYSVSREKKERFSLILESASTNQTSMYLCASRQGGETQYFGPGTRLLVL.

This clonotype was detected many times. This chain joins TRBV2 and TRBJ2-7, with D unclear. The CDR3 length is 12 residues. CDR1 and CDR2 from the germline V gene are SNHLY and FYNNEI. The V end was cut by 2 bases, the J end by 4 bases, with 6 bases between. The CDR3 bases are TGTGCCAGCAGTGAACTTGGGTACGAGCAGTACTTC. Its protein is CASSELGYEQYF.

The CDR3 DNA sequence: TGCGCCAGCAGTCAGTCGAAGCGGGGGGGCGATACGCAGTATTTT. This encodes CASSQSKRGGDTQYF. V gene TRBV23-1 combines with J gene TRBJ2-3, with 10 bases identical to TRBD2. TRBV23-1 is reported as an ORF; its role is uncertain. V shed 3 bases, J shed 6 bases, and the junction held 6 bases outside the gene matches. The CDR3 consists of 15 residues.

This clonotype came up a few times. The chain joins TRBV13 to TRBJ2-2; TRBD1 is a possible D gene (6 bases). The germline V gene encodes CDR1 PRHDT and CDR2 FYEKMQ (reference sequence). The V gene lost 2 bases and the J gene lost 3 bases, with 13 bases spanning the gap. This CDR3 comprises 16 residues. The CDR3 loop is CASSLLETGYTGELFF. Here the CDR3 DNA reads TGTGCCAGCAGCTTACTTGAGACAGGTTACACCGGGGAGCTGTTTTTT. Combining the CDR3 with reference TRBV13 and TRBJ2-2 gives the whole variable domain AAGVIQSPRHLIKEKRETATLKCYPIPRHDTVYWYQQGPGQDPQFLISFYEKMQSDKGSIPDRFSAQQFSDYHSELNMSSLELGDSALYFCASSLLETGYTGELFFGEGSRLTVL.

The chain has TRBV7-9 and TRBJ1-1; a weak D match, TRBD1 (5 bases). Germline CDR1 and CDR2: SEHNR and FQNEAQ (reference sequence). The CDR3 is 12 residues long. V lost 1 base to trimming and J lost 11 bases, with 11 bases between them. The CDR3 protein is CASSLGVNRAFF. CDR3 coding DNA: TGTGCCAGCAGCTTAGGGGTTAACAGGGCTTTCTTT. The full variable domain, rest sourced from reference TRBV7-9 and TRBJ1-1, is DTGVSQNPRHKITKRGQNVTFRCDPISEHNRLYWYRQTLGQGPEFLTYFQNEAQLEKSRLLSDRFSAERPKGSFSTLEIQRTEQGDSAMYLCASSLGVNRAFFGQGTRLTVV.

This clonotype was seen a handful of times. This rearrangement joins TRBV27 to TRBJ2-1; D might be TRBD1 (6 bases). Trimming took 7 bases from V and 2 from J, leaving 12 bases between them. The germline V gene has CDR1 MNHEY and CDR2 SMNVEV (reference sequence). This CDR3 spans 14 amino acids. CDR3 DNA sequence: TGTGCCAGCACCTTCACAGGGACCTACAATGAGCAGTTCTTC. Translated: CASTFTGTYNEQFF.

This clonotype was seen many times. This rearrangement joins TRBV12-3 or TRBV12-4 to TRBJ1-4; D unresolved. This CDR3 spans 13 amino acids. V was shortened by 6 bases and J by 7 bases, with 12 bases between the two germline ends. The DNA of the CDR3 is TGTGCCAGCAGCCCCGGCCCAGGTGAAAAACTGTTTTTT. Translation gives CASSPGPGEKLFF.

The chain has TRBV7-2 and TRBJ2-2; no reliable D call. V lost 7 bases and J lost 2, with 8 bases in between. From germline, CDR1 is SGHTA and CDR2 FQGNSA. CDR3 length equals 13 residues. CDR3 DNA: TGTGCCAGCATAGAGTCTAACACCGGGGAGCTGTTTTTT. Its translation: CASIESNTGELFF.

This sequence joins TRBV5-1 and TRBJ2-5; D unresolved. Germline CDR1 and CDR2: SGHRS and YFSETQ. The CDR3 is 15 amino acids. V was cut by 1 base and J by 0 bases, with 10 bases left in between. CDR3 loop: CASSLNPTYQETQYF. DNA for the CDR3: TGCGCCAGCAGCTTGAACCCCACGTACCAAGAGACCCAGTACTTC.

In this sample, this clonotype turned up a few times. This chain links TRBV7-9 with TRBJ2-5; 9 positions match TRBD2. V lost 2 bases, J lost 2 bases, and 6 bases stayed unmatched. From germline, CDR1 is SEHNR and CDR2 FQNEAQ (reference sequence). This CDR3 is 16 amino acids long. CDR3 nucleotide sequence: TGTGCCAGCAGCTTAATTCTAGCGGGACCTCAAGAGACCCAGTACTTC. Translation gives CASSLILAGPQETQYF. Looking up the rest from reference TRBV7-9 and TRBJ2-5 gives the full variable domain: DTGVSQNPRHKITKRGQNVTFRCDPISEHNRLYWYRQTLGQGPEFLTYFQNEAQLEKSRLLSDRFSAERPKGSFSTLEIQRTEQGDSAMYLCASSLILAGPQETQYFGPGTRLLVL.

This clonotype was picked up many times. The gene calls are TRBV12-3 or TRBV12-4 and TRBJ2-6, with 7 nucleotides matching TRBD1. This CDR3 is built from 18 residues. Trimming removed 6 bases from V and 0 bases from J; junction bases left unmatched: 11. The CDR3 loop reads CASRHTQGVASGANVLTF. As DNA, the CDR3 is TGTGCCAGCAGACATACTCAGGGGGTAGCCTCTGGGGCCAACGTCCTGACTTTC.

This clonotype has a handful of counts. V gene TRBV20-1 combines with J gene TRBJ1-4; D is unresolved. The V end lost 3 bases, the J end lost 6 bases, and 17 bases lay between the germline ends. Germline CDR1 reads DFQATT; CDR2 reads SNEGSKA (reference sequence). The CDR3 extends over 15 amino acids. For the CDR3, the DNA is TGCAGTGCTAGTAATAGGGTTCAGCTCGATGAAAAACTGTTTTTT. This sequence encodes CSASNRVQLDEKLFF.

The count of this clonotype is one. The V call is TRBV5-6, the J call TRBJ2-2; D is undetermined. Trimming pared 3 bases from V and 0 bases from J, leaving 9 bases between. Germline assignment: CDR1 SGHDT and CDR2 YYEEEE. The CDR3 extends over 15 amino acids. DNA for the CDR3: TGTGCCAGCAGCTCAAGGCTCGCGAACACCGGGGAGCTGTTTTTT. It codes for CASSSRLANTGELFF.

This clonotype has only a few counts. This sequence joins TRBV20-1 and TRBJ2-2; 15 bases fit TRBD2. Germline V gives CDR1 DFQATT, CDR2 SNEGSKA (reference sequence). The CDR3 is made up of 18 amino acids. J was trimmed by 7 bases and V by 1 base; bases with no gene match: 10. The CDR3 reads CSARGPGTSGRTLGELFF. The DNA for the CDR3 is TGCAGTGCTAGAGGCCCCGGGACTAGCGGGAGGACCCTCGGGGAGCTGTTTTTT.

The V call is TRBV27, the J call TRBJ2-1, with 8 nucleotides matching TRBD1. V was pared by 4 bases and J by 3 bases, with 5 bases of the junction left unmatched. Germline CDR1 and CDR2: MNHEY and SMNVEV (reference sequence). The CDR3 runs 15 residues. In nucleotides, the CDR3 is TGTGCCAGCAGTTCCTCCGGGACAGGCTACAATGAGCAGTTCTTC. Translating gives CASSSSGTGYNEQFF.

This clonotype was seen a few times. This rearrangement joins TRBV6-5 to TRBJ2-4; D remains unclear. This CDR3 region has 17 residues. Germline CDR1 is MNHEY and CDR2 is SVGAGI. Trimming cost V 2 bases and J 1 base, with 15 bases left between them. The DNA of the CDR3 is TGTGCCAGCAGTTACGGACCGGCAGGTCCGGCCAAAAACATTCAGTACTTC. Translating it yields CASSYGPAGPAKNIQYF.

This clonotype was seen repeatedly, ten times or more. The chain uses TRBV29-1 and TRBJ2-3, with 8 bases lining up with TRBD1. Looked up from germline, CDR1 is SQVTM and CDR2 is ANQGSEA. V trimming: 5 bases; J trimming: 3 bases; junction bases outside the gene matches: 7. This CDR3 region has 14 residues. The CDR3 bases are TGCAGCGTTAATCCGACAGGGGTAACAGATACGCAGTATTTT. This encodes CSVNPTGVTDTQYF.

This clonotype was seen only a few times. The chain joins TRBV13 to TRBJ1-3, with D perhaps matching TRBD1 (5 bases). Trimming took 5 bases from V and 0 from J, leaving 11 bases between them. The CDR3 is made up of 15 amino acids. The germline V gene has CDR1 PRHDT and CDR2 FYEKMQ (reference sequence). The CDR3 region has the DNA TGTGCCAGCAGCCGACAGCGTATCTCTGGAAACACCATATATTTT. It yields the protein CASSRQRISGNTIYF.

This clonotype was counted many times. This chain joins TRBV7-2 and TRBJ1-3; 7 positions match TRBD1. Per the germline V gene, CDR1 is SGHTA and CDR2 is FQGNSA. The CDR3 is 15 residues long. V dropped 2 bases and J dropped 4; count of bases not matched to a gene: 5. The CDR3 DNA follows: TGTGCCAGCAGCTTAAAGGGGGCCCTCGGAAACACCATATATTTT. Residues: CASSLKGALGNTIYF.

This clonotype was counted many times. The chain links TRBV20-1 to TRBJ2-1; 16 nucleotides match TRBD2. The V segment lost 6 bases and the J segment 6 bases; nucleotides outside the gene matches: 8. The germline V gene encodes CDR1 DFQATT and CDR2 SNEGSKA (reference sequence). This CDR3 comprises 16 residues. CDR3 loop: CSASGTSGRARNEQFF. CDR3 DNA sequence: TGCAGTGCAAGCGGGACTAGCGGGAGGGCCCGCAATGAGCAGTTCTTC.

Many counts were recorded for this clonotype. This chain uses TRBV7-2 with TRBJ2-2; D not resolved. With 1 base removed from V and 6 bases from J, the gap between germline ends came to 6 bases. The CDR3 is made up of 13 amino acids. CDR1 is SGHTA and CDR2 is FQGNSA in the germline V gene. CDR3 sequence (DNA): TGTGCCAGCAGCTTAGTAGAGTCCGGGGAGCTGTTTTTT. This sequence encodes CASSLVESGELFF.

Ten or more counts support this clonotype. The CDR3 region is CASSQELGALYNEQFF. Written as DNA, the CDR3 is TGTGCCAGCAGCCAAGAACTGGGGGCCCTCTACAATGAGCAGTTCTTC. The chain employs TRBV3-1 and TRBJ2-1; a possible D gene is TRBD1 (6 bases). V lost 0 bases and J lost 3, with 12 bases in between. Germline V lookup: CDR1 LGHDT, CDR2 YNNKEL (reference sequence). The CDR3 loop spans 16 amino acids.

The chain joins TRBV12-3 or TRBV12-4 to TRBJ2-1, with a possible D match to TRBD2 (5 bases). The V end lost 10 bases, the J end lost 1 base, and 26 bases lay between the germline ends. The CDR3 extends over 18 amino acids. Written as DNA, the CDR3 is TGTGCCACCAACACGAGGGAATTTGGGCCCTCTTCCTACAATGAGCAGTTCTTC. Residues: CATNTREFGPSSYNEQFF.